Following are 18 T cell receptor beta chains from one sample sequenced in a study of CD4 T cell repertoires in COVID-19. Some clones are missing from TCRdb's copy, which holds only in-frame ones; the method was immunoSEQ multiplex PCR. The profile covers about 75,000 clones, with around four fifths appearing a single time and around 0.58% taken by the ten largest. This specimen consisted of CD4+ T cells from peripheral blood, obtained after recovery from COVID-19. These receptors were taken from a human donor who had COVID-19.

This clone was counted between two and nine times. The chain employs TRBV5-1 and TRBJ2-3; D gene ambiguous. The CDR3 runs to 14 residues. Between the trimmed V and J ends, which lost 2 bases and 3 bases, there was a span of 10 bases. The germline V gene encodes CDR1 SGHRS and CDR2 YFSETQ. The CDR3 nucleotides are TGCGCCAGCAGCTTCTCTTCACTTACAGATACGCAGTATTTT. As protein: CASSFSSLTDTQYF.

Here the CDR3 reads CASSLAGQLSSYEQYF. CDR3 nucleotides: TGTGCCAGCAGCTTAGCCGGACAGCTAAGCTCCTACGAGCAGTACTTC. The rearrangement uses TRBV7-6 and TRBJ2-7; D possibly corresponds to TRBD1 (6 bases). Germline assignment: CDR1 SGHVS and CDR2 FNYEAQ. The CDR3 is made up of 16 amino acids. The ends were cut back, 0 bases at V and 0 bases at J, with 12 bases in the middle. The complete variable domain, with remaining parts taken from reference TRBV7-6 and TRBJ2-7, reads GAGVSQSPRYKVTKRGQDVALRCDPISGHVSLYWYRQALGQGPEFLTYFNYEAQQDKSGLPNDRFSAERPEGSISTLTIQRTEQRDSAMYRCASSLAGQLSSYEQYFGPGTRLTVT.

The chain joins TRBV3-1 (or the pseudogene TRBV3-2) to TRBJ2-5; D unresolved. Trimming removed 2 bases from V and 7 bases from J, with 11 bases in between. The length of the CDR3 is 13 residues. In germline, CDR1 is LGHDT, CDR2 YNNKEL (reference sequence). CDR3 region: CASSQSRRRTQYF. The CDR3 DNA reads as TGTGCCAGCAGCCAATCCCGAAGACGGACCCAGTACTTC.

The CDR3 sequence: CASSYDNRRGNTIYF. CDR3 sequence (DNA): TGTGCCAGCAGTTACGATAACCGAAGGGGAAACACCATATATTTT. The V and J genes are TRBV6-6 and TRBJ1-3; unclear D gene. The CDR3 is made up of 15 amino acids. V lost 2 bases, J lost 4 bases, and 12 bases lay in between. Per germline, CDR1 MNHNY and CDR2 SVGAGI (reference sequence).

The table lists this clone with a few counts. The rearrangement uses TRBV28 and TRBJ1-2; unclear D gene. The CDR3 totals 14 residues. Trimming stripped 5 bases from V and 6 bases from J, with 16 bases between. Germline values: CDR1 MDHEN, CDR2 SYDVKM. The CDR3 protein is CASSPARTYHGYTF. As DNA, the CDR3 is TGTGCCAGCAGTCCGGCCAGGACCTACCATGGCTACACCTTC.

The chain employs TRBV30 and TRBJ1-1; D is unclear. The CDR3 extends over 10 amino acids. Trimming shortened V by 5 bases and J by 7 bases, and 8 bases separated the two germline ends. CDR1 is GTSNPN and CDR2 is SVGIG in the germline V gene (reference sequence). CDR3 amino acids: CAWSTLEAFF. The CDR3 DNA is TGTGCCTGGTCGACACTTGAAGCTTTCTTT.

The chain combines TRBV18 with TRBJ1-1, with 8 positions matching TRBD1. CDR1 is KGHSH, CDR2 LQKENI, per germline. Germline trimming cut 3 bases from V and 4 bases from J; bases unmatched to any gene: 13. The CDR3 contains 17 residues. The DNA of the CDR3 is TGTGCCAGCTCACCCACCGGTCCTGGACAGGGCGGCACTGAAGCTTTCTTT. Translation: CASSPTGPGQGGTEAFF.

The chain employs TRBV2 and TRBJ2-2; D unresolved. The germline gives CDR1 SNHLY, CDR2 FYNNEI. The CDR3 covers 13 residues. Trimming took off 6 bases at V and 4 bases at J, with 9 bases between the two ends. The CDR3 spells CASSTDGTGELFF. The CDR3, as DNA: TGTGCCAGCAGCACAGACGGCACCGGGGAGCTGTTTTTT.

The chain has TRBV30 and TRBJ2-5; no definite D call. In germline, CDR1 is GTSNPN, CDR2 SVGIG (reference sequence). V lost 3 bases, J lost 1 base, and 6 bases lay in between. CDR3 length: 12 residues. CDR3 in DNA: TGTGCCTGGAGCCAGCCCCAAGAGACCCAGTACTTC. Protein sequence: CAWSQPQETQYF.

The chain carries TRBV6-1 and TRBJ2-3; 15 nucleotides align to TRBD2. CDR1 and CDR2 from the germline V gene are MNHNS and SASEGT. With V trimmed by 4 bases and J by 3 bases, 11 bases remained unmatched. The CDR3 extends over 19 amino acids. DNA of the CDR3: TGTGCCAGCAGTGCTTATGGGACTAGCGGGGGGAGGGGGACAGATACGCAGTATTTT. Protein product: CASSAYGTSGGRGTDTQYF.

This chain connects TRBV2 to TRBJ2-3; D is tentatively TRBD1 or TRBD2 (6 bases each). CDR3 length: 15 amino acids. Trimming took off 5 bases at V and 0 bases at J, with 12 bases between the two ends. The germline CDR1 and CDR2 sequences are SNHLY and FYNNEI. The CDR3 here is CASSKGGPSTDTQYF. CDR3 bases: TGTGCCAGCAGTAAGGGGGGCCCAAGCACAGATACGCAGTATTTT.

The rearrangement uses TRBV3-1 (or the pseudogene TRBV3-2) and TRBJ2-7; 10 bases map to TRBD2. Germline-derived CDR1 and CDR2 are LGHDT and YNNKEL (reference sequence). With 2 bases clipped from V and 5 bases from J, the junction kept 18 bases outside the gene matches. This CDR3 has 19 residues. CDR3 sequence reads: CASSQRGASGSTSRNEQYF. Written as DNA, the CDR3 is TGTGCCAGCAGCCAAAGGGGGGCTAGCGGGAGTACTTCAAGGAACGAGCAGTACTTC.

The chain is built from TRBV11-3 and TRBJ2-1; 8 nucleotides agree with TRBD2. Germline CDR1 is SGHNT and CDR2 is YENEEA. Germline trimming cut 2 bases from V and 9 bases from J; bases unmatched to any gene: 6. This CDR3 comprises 14 residues. This CDR3 reads CASSLNGLASEQFF. CDR3 nucleotide sequence: TGTGCCAGCAGCTTAAACGGACTAGCATCTGAGCAGTTCTTC.

J is TRBJ1-3 and V is TRBV28, with D unclear. There are 14 residues in the CDR3. From germline, CDR1 is MDHEN and CDR2 SYDVKM. Trimming removed 4 bases from V and 0 bases from J, with 7 bases in between. The CDR3, as DNA: TGTGCCAGCAGTTCGGGAGCCTCTGGAAACACCATATATTTT. It encodes CASSSGASGNTIYF.

V and J are TRBV28 and TRBJ2-2; no firm D call. Trimming took off 6 bases at V and 6 bases at J, with 5 bases between the two ends. CDR1 is MDHEN and CDR2 is SYDVKM in the germline V gene. The CDR3 is made up of 11 amino acids. The CDR3 loop is CASSSSGELFF. CDR3 DNA sequence: TGTGCCAGCAGCTCGTCCGGGGAGCTGTTTTTT.

This chain uses TRBV6-1 with TRBJ1-1, with D maybe TRBD1 (5 bases). Germline loops: CDR1 MNHNS, CDR2 SASEGT. The CDR3 runs 12 residues. Trimming took 1 base from V and 8 from J, leaving 8 bases between them. CDR3: CASSEGTREAFF. The CDR3 DNA reads TGTGCCAGCAGTGAAGGGACAAGAGAAGCTTTCTTT.

The rearrangement links TRBV6-4 to TRBJ2-6; the D is unclear. This CDR3 spans 16 amino acids. Germline loops: CDR1 MRHNA, CDR2 SNTAGT. Trimming took 2 bases from V and 4 from J, leaving 12 bases between them. The CDR3 bases are TGTGCCAGCAGTGACAAAGGAGAGTCGGGGGCCAACGTCCTGACTTTC. It specifies CASSDKGESGANVLTF.

V usage is TRBV5-1 and J usage is TRBJ2-2; 9 nucleotides line up with TRBD1. Trimming removed 3 bases from V and 6 bases from J; junction bases left unmatched: 9. This CDR3 has 16 residues. Per germline, CDR1 SGHRS and CDR2 YFSETQ. This chain's CDR3 is CASSSDRGTGSGELFF. CDR3 coding DNA: TGCGCCAGCAGCTCTGACCGGGGGACAGGGTCCGGGGAGCTGTTTTTT.